This TCR beta chain is from a study of T-cell reconstitution after alpha-beta-depleted transplantation in children. Between the trimmed V and J ends, which lost 5 bases and 2 bases, there was a span of 12 bases. The CDR3 consists of 14 residues. The germline V gene encodes CDR1 PRHDT and CDR2 FYEKMQ (reference sequence). Construction of the TCRbeta library involved unique molecular identifiers. TCRdb ran MiXCR on the PCR reads and lists one entry per CDR3 protein. The sample holds roughly 170,000 distinct CDR3 sequences, about 6.4% seen once. This clonotype has a count of ten or more. Material: PBMCs from the stem cell graft donor, obtained from the stem cell graft. The rearrangement links TRBV13 to TRBJ1-1; tentatively, D is TRBD1 (5 bases). This clonotype was obtained from a human donor who donated a stem cell graft to a child with Wiskott-Aldrich syndrome. The CDR3 loop reads CASSVTGHNTEAFF. The CDR3 bases are TGTGCCAGCAGCGTAACGGGGCACAACACTGAAGCTTTCTTT.